This T cell receptor beta chain was retrieved from a study of healthy donors' naive CD4 and CD8 T cells. Notes on the study in general: Reportedly, most V and J gene segments showed naive CD4+ versus CD8+ bias. Negatively charged CDR3s marked CD8+ lineage; positively charged CDR3s marked CD4+ lineage.

A linear amplification protocol produced the TCR libraries from 400 to 550 ng of total RNA. MiXCR was run by TCRdb on the reads, yielding one entry per CDR3 protein. The sample shows approximately 180,000 distinct CDR3 sequences, under 85% of them seen only once. The germline V gene has CDR1 SQVTM and CDR2 ANQGSEA. CDR3 length: 10 amino acids. Between the trimmed V and J ends, which lost 7 bases and 5 bases, there was a span of 8 bases. This clonotype was seen only a few times. Its antigen is as yet unknown. Sequencing was done on a sample of naive CD4+ and CD8+ T cells sorted from blood, pooled from several donors. The receptor's source is a pool of human donors in good health; the sample pools cells from several healthy donors. This chain connects TRBV29-1 to TRBJ2-5; the D is unclear. CDR3 sequence reads: CSALTETQYF. DNA for the CDR3: TGCAGCGCCTTGACGGAGACCCAGTACTTC. Drawing the rest from reference TRBV29-1 and TRBJ2-5, the complete variable domain is SAVISQKPSRDICQRGTSLTIQCQVDSQVTMMFWYRQQPGQSLTLIATANQGSEATYESGFVIDKFPISRPNLTFSTLTVSNMSPEDSSIYLCSALTETQYFGPGTRLLVL.